One and the same sample provided the 29 T cell receptor beta chains below, sequenced in a study of cytomegalovirus exposure and HLA in healthy donors. Both 60 Vbeta primers and 13 Jbeta primers went into the PCR. TCRdb's table, derived via immunoSEQ multiplex PCR, lists solely in-frame clones and lacks some. This sample has roughly 200,000 clones, with about 70% found just once. The sample consisted of PBMCs. The receptors come from a man aged 35 to 55 in good health and CMV-seropositive.

J is TRBJ2-7 and V is TRBV6-4, with D possibly being TRBD1 (5 bases). Trimming pared 0 bases from V and 3 bases from J, leaving 12 bases between. CDR1 is MRHNA and CDR2 is SNTAGT in the germline V gene. The CDR3 totals 15 residues. The CDR3 nucleotides read TGTGCCAGCAGTGACTCGCAGGGTCCTAGCTACGAGCAGTACTTC. It encodes CASSDSQGPSYEQYF.

This chain links TRBV7-2 with TRBJ2-3; 12 bases agree with TRBD2. Per germline, CDR1 SGHTA and CDR2 FQGNSA. This CDR3 has 15 residues. The J segment lost 0 bases and the V segment lost 7 bases, leaving 2 bases of the junction unmatched. CDR3 region: CASTTSGGSTDTQYF. CDR3 in DNA: TGTGCCAGCACCACTAGCGGGGGGAGCACAGATACGCAGTATTTT.

This chain connects TRBV6-1 to TRBJ1-3; D remains unclear. V gave up 2 bases and J gave up 4 bases, with 12 bases separating them. Germline values: CDR1 MNHNS, CDR2 SASEGT. The CDR3 has 15 amino acids. CDR3 protein: CASSESYGPGNTIYF. In nucleotides, the CDR3 is TGTGCCAGCAGTGAAAGTTACGGTCCGGGAAACACCATATATTTT.

This chain joins TRBV13 and TRBJ1-6; a weak D match, TRBD1 (5 bases). Between the trimmed V and J ends, which lost 5 bases and 0 bases, there was a span of 11 bases. The V gene's germline CDR1 is PRHDT and CDR2 FYEKMQ (reference sequence). CDR3 size: 16 residues. The DNA of the CDR3 is TGTGCCAGCAGCCCCCGGGGGGGCTCCTATAATTCACCCCTCCACTTT. It codes for CASSPRGGSYNSPLHF.

On this clone itself: Germline and junction disagree at one end, which may indicate a read error. Other DNA sequences in this specimen translate into the identical CDR3. The genes are TRBV28 and TRBJ2-2, with D uncertain. The length of the CDR3 is 17 residues. CDR1 is MDHEN, CDR2 SYDVKM, per germline. The CDR3 DNA follows: TGCGCCAGCAGCCCTCCCCTGCGGTTTAGAAACACCGGGGAGCTGTTTTTT. It is translated as CASSPPLRFRNTGELFF.

The chain combines TRBV27 with TRBJ2-3, with a possible D match to TRBD2 (5 bases). The CDR3 extends over 14 amino acids. V was trimmed by 10 bases and J by 7 bases, leaving 21 bases between them. Germline CDR1 and CDR2: MNHEY and SMNVEV (reference sequence). In nucleotides, the CDR3 is TGTGCCACCTCCGTAGGCCCTCCGGGAAATACGCAGTATTTT. Protein: CATSVGPPGNTQYF.

V is TRBV7-2 and J is TRBJ2-1; a possible D gene is TRBD2 (7 bases). Germline assignment: CDR1 SGHTA and CDR2 FQGNSA. This CDR3 region has 15 residues. Trimming removed 2 bases from V and 6 bases from J, with 14 bases in between. For the CDR3, the DNA is TGTGCCAGCAGCTTATCCTCGGGGGGCCCCAATGAGCAGTTCTTC. This sequence encodes CASSLSSGGPNEQFF.

The chain recombines TRBV28 with TRBJ2-1; TRBD1 matches 8 bases. The CDR3 is 16 residues long. V trimming: 10 bases; J trimming: 4 bases; junction bases outside the gene matches: 15. Germline V gene data show CDR1 as MDHEN and CDR2 as SYDVKM. Here the CDR3 DNA reads TGTGCCACTCGGACATTCCGGACAGGGCAGTACAATGAGCAGTTCTTC. This sequence encodes CATRTFRTGQYNEQFF.

The sample holds one count of this clone. This sequence joins TRBV6-5 and TRBJ1-2; tentatively, D is TRBD1 (5 bases). This CDR3 region has 13 residues. Germline CDR1 is MNHEY and CDR2 is SVGAGI. V dropped 6 bases and J dropped 2 bases, with 10 bases sitting between them. The CDR3 here is CASSQGGNYGYTF. The CDR3 DNA reads as TGTGCCAGCAGCCAGGGTGGGAACTATGGCTACACCTTC.

As to this clone: The identical CDR3 is also encoded by other nucleotide sequences in the sample. The chain recombines TRBV5-1 with TRBJ2-7; 7 positions match TRBD2. This CDR3 has 14 amino acids. Trimming removed 0 bases from V and 4 bases from J; junction bases left unmatched: 4. Germline values: CDR1 SGHRS, CDR2 YFSETQ. CDR3 protein: CASSLDGGLYEQYF. CDR3 sequence (DNA): TGCGCCAGCAGCTTGGACGGGGGGTTGTACGAGCAGTACTTC.

The V gene is TRBV14, the J gene TRBJ1-3; 11 nucleotides align to TRBD1. J lost 6 bases, V lost 1 base, and 2 bases had no gene match. CDR1 SGHDN and CDR2 FVKESK come from the germline V gene. The CDR3 is 15 residues long. This CDR3 is CASSQVDRGPNTIYF. The CDR3 DNA reads TGTGCCAGCAGCCAAGTGGACAGGGGGCCAAACACCATATATTTT.

This chain connects TRBV12-1 to TRBJ2-2; no DNA check was done on the table's D call, TRBD2. TRBV12-1 is marked as a pseudogene. The CDR3 loop spans 16 amino acids. The CDR3 is CASSYSRGTTAWELFF. Here the CDR3 DNA reads TGTGCCAGCAGCTATTCCCGGGGAACTACTGCCTGGGAGCTGTTTTTT.

This chain joins TRBV28 and TRBJ1-5; D possibly corresponds to TRBD1 (6 bases). The CDR3 contains 13 residues. The germline CDR1 and CDR2 sequences are MDHEN and SYDVKM. With 7 bases removed from V and 8 bases from J, the gap between germline ends came to 15 bases. Here the CDR3 DNA reads TGTGCCAGCACCCTGGGGGGGCTGGAGCCCCAGCATTTT. This encodes CASTLGGLEPQHF.

The chain recombines TRBV7-3 with TRBJ2-1, with 7 bases fitting TRBD1. CDR3 length: 13 amino acids. V trimming: 4 bases; J trimming: 6 bases; junction bases outside the gene matches: 3. Germline V lookup: CDR1 SGHTA, CDR2 FQGTGA. The CDR3 loop is CASSSGTVNEQFF. In DNA form, the CDR3 reads TGTGCCAGCAGCTCCGGGACAGTCAATGAGCAGTTCTTC.

The rearrangement links TRBV6-6 to TRBJ2-3; 11 bases fit TRBD2. The J segment lost 2 bases and the V segment lost 2 bases, leaving 3 bases of the junction unmatched. The CDR3 totals 16 residues. Germline V gene lookup returns CDR1 MNHNY and CDR2 SVGAGI (reference sequence). Written as DNA, the CDR3 is TGTGCCAGCAGTTACGGGACTAGCGGACTCACAGATACGCAGTATTTT. It yields the protein CASSYGTSGLTDTQYF.

A single count supports this clone. One junction end does not reproduce the germline sequence, and a read error may be involved. The chain couples TRBV7-9 to TRBJ1-1; D gene ambiguous. Germline lookup yields CDR1 SEHNR and CDR2 FQNEAQ (reference sequence). The CDR3 extends over 12 amino acids. CDR3 region: CSSSSLGAEAFF. As DNA, the CDR3 is TGTTCCAGCAGCTCTCTAGGCGCTGAAGCTTTCTTT.

The J gene is TRBJ2-7, the V gene TRBV7-9, with 8 bases identical to TRBD1. Germline loops: CDR1 SEHNR, CDR2 FQNEAQ (reference sequence). The CDR3 covers 16 residues. The trim removed 1 base at V and 5 bases at J, leaving 10 bases unmatched. Here the CDR3 reads CASSLEGAGGFHEQYF. The CDR3 bases are TGTGCCAGCAGCTTAGAAGGGGCAGGGGGCTTCCACGAGCAGTACTTC.

This chain links TRBV18 with TRBJ1-1; TRBD1 aligns across 7 bases. Germline CDR1 and CDR2: KGHSH and LQKENI. V was pared by 1 base and J by 1 base, with 6 bases of the junction left unmatched. The CDR3 is made up of 16 amino acids. The chain's CDR3 is CASSPRYGTANTEAFF. The DNA for the CDR3 is TGTGCCAGCTCACCACGATACGGGACAGCGAACACTGAAGCTTTCTTT.

This rearrangement joins TRBV2 to TRBJ1-5; 11 bases are shared with TRBD1. Losses at the gene ends were 4 bases for V and 2 bases for J; bases not matched to a gene: 22. There are 22 residues in the CDR3. Looked up from germline, CDR1 is SNHLY and CDR2 is FYNNEI. CDR3 loop: CASSVNFRGGTGGFSGNQPQHF. As DNA, the CDR3 is TGTGCCAGCAGTGTTAATTTTAGAGGCGGGACAGGGGGTTTCTCGGGCAATCAGCCCCAGCATTTT.

This chain connects TRBV18 to TRBJ1-1; no clear D. V shed 3 bases and J shed 3 bases, with 11 bases lying between them. CDR1 KGHSH and CDR2 LQKENI come from the germline V gene. CDR3 length: 14 amino acids. The CDR3 loop is CASSPTVGDTEAFF. For the CDR3, the DNA is TGTGCCAGCTCACCGACCGTGGGAGACACTGAAGCTTTCTTT.

CDR3 DNA sequence: TGCAGTGCCACCTATCAAGAGACCCAGTACTTC. Protein sequence: CSATYQETQYF. This chain joins TRBV20-1 and TRBJ2-5; D ambiguous. The germline V gene encodes CDR1 DFQATT and CDR2 SNEGSKA (reference sequence). CDR3 size: 11 residues. V lost 6 bases to trimming and J lost 2 bases, with 7 bases between them.

This clone came up a few times. The chain combines TRBV19 with TRBJ1-1; D is possibly TRBD1 (5 bases). Trimming pared 3 bases from V and 0 bases from J, leaving 11 bases between. This CDR3 region has 15 residues. Germline V gene sequence: CDR1 LNHDA, CDR2 SQIVND (reference sequence). CDR3 bases: TGTGCCAGTAGTATGAGACAGAGAATGAACACTGAAGCTTTCTTT. Its protein is CASSMRQRMNTEAFF.

The rearrangement uses TRBV19 and TRBJ1-5; weak D call: TRBD1 (6 bases). V was cut by 2 bases and J by 0 bases, with 14 bases left in between. The CDR3 is made up of 17 amino acids. Germline values: CDR1 LNHDA, CDR2 SQIVND (reference sequence). The CDR3 region has the DNA TGTGCCAGTAGTATATCCAGGGGTACCTATAGCAATCAGCCCCAGCATTTT. Its translation is CASSISRGTYSNQPQHF. Drawing the rest from reference TRBV19 and TRBJ1-5, the complete variable domain is DGGITQSPKYLFRKEGQNVTLSCEQNLNHDAMYWYRQDPGQGLRLIYYSQIVNDFQKGDIAEGYSVSREKKESFPLTVTSAQKNPTAFYLCASSISRGTYSNQPQHFGDGTRLSIL.

The J gene is TRBJ1-5, the V gene TRBV7-2, with TRBD1 matching 7 bases. This CDR3 is built from 14 residues. Trimming took 7 bases from V and 9 from J; bases not matched to a gene: 12. Looked up from germline, CDR1 is SGHTA and CDR2 is FQGNSA. Written as DNA, the CDR3 is TGTGCCAGCATTTTGACAGGGCGAATGGGGCCCCAGCATTTT. It is translated as CASILTGRMGPQHF.

This clone has a handful of counts. Mismatch with germline at one junction end may stem from a read error. The rearrangement joins TRBV2 to TRBJ2-5; D is unresolved. TRBJ2-7 matches the DNA end more closely, so the J call is doubtful. The CDR3 loop spans 15 amino acids. Germline V gives CDR1 SNHLY, CDR2 FYNNEI. The DNA for the CDR3 is TGTGCCAGCAGGGAAGACCGGTCGGGTGGCTACGAGCAGTACTTC. Its protein product is CASREDRSGGYEQYF.

On this clone: At the DNA level, this CDR3 is encoded by other sequences in the same sample as well. The rearrangement links TRBV19 to TRBJ1-5; TRBD1 matches 8 bases. The CDR3 length is 14 residues. From germline, CDR1 is LNHDA and CDR2 SQIVND (reference sequence). V shed 5 bases, J shed 4 bases, and the junction held 4 bases outside the gene matches. CDR3 residues: CASSWTGTNQPQHF. CDR3 sequence (DNA): TGTGCCAGTAGTTGGACAGGGACTAATCAGCCCCAGCATTTT.

As concerns this clone: One end of the junction fails to match germline, which may point to a read error. The chain links TRBV7-9 to TRBJ1-6, with D possibly TRBD1 on 6 matching bases. The CDR3 is 12 amino acids. Germline lookup yields CDR1 SEHNR and CDR2 FQNEAQ (reference sequence). The CDR3 region is CSSSPQGGPLHF. For the CDR3, the DNA is TGTTCCAGCAGCCCACAGGGAGGGCCCCTCCACTTT.

V and J are TRBV19 and TRBJ2-5, with 7 bases that match TRBD1. The DNA end lines up better with TRBJ2-7; the J call may be wrong. Germline V gene data show CDR1 as LNHDA and CDR2 as SQIVND (reference sequence). The CDR3 runs to 15 residues. CDR3 nucleotide sequence: TGTGCCAGTAGTATAGGGGCAGGGGGAGCCTACGAGCAGTACTTC. It specifies CASSIGAGGAYEQYF.

The chain joins TRBV7-9 to TRBJ2-1, with 7 bases matching TRBD1. The junction had 12 bases not matched to a gene; V was cut back by 4 bases and J by 6 bases. The CDR3 length is 16 residues. Germline V gives CDR1 SEHNR, CDR2 FQNEAQ (reference sequence). The CDR3 is CASSSSPGQFPNEQFF. As DNA, the CDR3 is TGTGCCAGCAGCTCGTCCCCGGGACAGTTCCCCAATGAGCAGTTCTTC.